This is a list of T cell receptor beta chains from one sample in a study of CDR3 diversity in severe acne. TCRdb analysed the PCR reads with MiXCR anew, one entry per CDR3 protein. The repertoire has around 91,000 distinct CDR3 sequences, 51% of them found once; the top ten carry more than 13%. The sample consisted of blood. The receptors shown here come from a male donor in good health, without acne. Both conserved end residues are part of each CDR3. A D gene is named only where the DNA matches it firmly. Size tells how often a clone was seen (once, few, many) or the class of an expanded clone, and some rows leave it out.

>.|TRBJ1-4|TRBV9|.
CACSTPSEKLFF
TGTGCCTGCAGCACCCCCAGTGAAAAACTGTTTTTT
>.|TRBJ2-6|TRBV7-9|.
CASSLGRAGFTEAF
TGTGCCAGCAGCTTAGGGAGGGCGGGGTTCACTGAAGCTTTC
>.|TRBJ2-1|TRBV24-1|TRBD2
CATSERLAGGRLGEQFF
TGTGCCACCAGTGAACGACTAGCGGGAGGGCGGCTAGGTGAGCAGTTCTTC
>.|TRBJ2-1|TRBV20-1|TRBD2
CSASWGLAGRNEQFF
TGCAGTGCTAGCTGGGGACTAGCGGGGAGGAATGAGCAGTTCTTC
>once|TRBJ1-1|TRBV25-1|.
CASSTAATDTAHFF
TGTGCCAGCAGTACGGCCGCGACGGACACTGCGCATTTTTTT
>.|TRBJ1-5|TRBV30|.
CAWSTNRGANQPQHF
TGTGCCTGGAGTACGAACAGAGGAGCCAATCAGCCCCAGCATTTT
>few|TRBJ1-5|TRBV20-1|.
CSARKAGPDQPQHF
TGCAGTGCTAGAAAGGCCGGGCCCGATCAGCCCCAGCATTTT
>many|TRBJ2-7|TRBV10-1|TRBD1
CASSSGQGTYEQYF
TGCGCCAGCAGTTCGGGACAGGGCACCTACGAGCAGTACTTC
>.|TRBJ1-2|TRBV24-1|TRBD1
CATSDSGQGHIYGYTF
TGTGCCACCAGTGATTCGGGACAGGGCCACATCTATGGCTACACCTTC
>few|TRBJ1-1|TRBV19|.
CASNLNTEAFF
TGTGCCAGTAACCTGAACACTGAAGCTTTCTTT
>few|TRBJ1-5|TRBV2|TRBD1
CASTEDRADQPQHF
TGTGCCAGCACGGAAGACAGGGCCGATCAGCCCCAGCATTTT
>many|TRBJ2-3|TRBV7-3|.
CASSFRDSTDTQYF
TGTGCCAGCAGCTTCCGGGACAGCACAGATACGCAGTATTTT
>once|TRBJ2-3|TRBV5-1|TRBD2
CASSPTSGGPSDTQYF
TGCGCCAGCAGCCCGACTAGCGGGGGGCCATCAGATACGCAGTATTTT
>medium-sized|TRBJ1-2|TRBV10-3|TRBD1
CAGRTGPNYGYTF
TGTGCCGGGCGGACAGGGCCTAACTATGGCTACACCTTC
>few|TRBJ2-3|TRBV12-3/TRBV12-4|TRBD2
CASTRSGRGTDTQYF
TGTGCCAGCACTCGTAGCGGGAGGGGCACAGATACGCAGTATTTT